This entry describes one T cell receptor (beta chain). PCR amplification relied on 60 Vbeta primers (plus 13 Jbeta primers). Libraries were prepared by immunoSEQ multiplex PCR; TCRdb keeps only in-frame clonotypes and omits some of them. The sample has approximately 120,000 clones, around 73% seen once. The sample is drawn from a study of cytomegalovirus exposure and HLA in healthy donors. V lost 4 bases to trimming and J lost 8 bases, with 13 bases between them. Germline V gene lookup returns CDR1 SGHRS and CDR2 YFSETQ. This CDR3 is built from 14 residues. V usage is TRBV5-1 and J usage is TRBJ1-6; D gene ambiguous. Sequenced input: PBMCs. This receptor was taken from a man in his forties or fifties in good health and CMV-seronegative. CDR3 amino acids: CASSPLSRDSPLHF. The CDR3 nucleotides are TGCGCCAGCAGCCCATTGAGTCGGGATTCACCCCTCCACTTT.